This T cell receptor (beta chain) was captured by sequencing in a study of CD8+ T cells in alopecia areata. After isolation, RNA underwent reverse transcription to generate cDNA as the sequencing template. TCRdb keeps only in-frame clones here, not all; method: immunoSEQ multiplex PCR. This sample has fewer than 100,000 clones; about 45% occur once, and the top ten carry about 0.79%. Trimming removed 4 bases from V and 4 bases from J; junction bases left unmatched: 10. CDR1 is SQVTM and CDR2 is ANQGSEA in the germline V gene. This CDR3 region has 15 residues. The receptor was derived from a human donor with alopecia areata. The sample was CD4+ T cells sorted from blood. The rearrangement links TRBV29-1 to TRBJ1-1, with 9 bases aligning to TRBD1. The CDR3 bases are TGCAGCGTTGGAAAGGGGGTGACAGGGGGCACTGAAGCTTTCTTT. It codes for CSVGKGVTGGTEAFF.